This T cell receptor beta chain was recorded in a study of post-analysis software for immune sequencing data. Across the study: Courses of disease covered relapsing-remitting, secondary progressive and progressive-relapsing multiple sclerosis. Study-wide points: Strong co-clustering by F measure linked samples that shared a preparation batch. Included in a set of roughly five TRBV segments more frequent in patients than controls were TRBV5-6, TRBV5-1 and TRBV20-1. Multiple sclerosis patients showed significantly lower normalized Chao1 diversity than controls did.

The germline V gene encodes CDR1 LGHNA and CDR2 YSLEER. The CDR3 is 17 amino acids. V lost 0 bases to trimming and J lost 0 bases, with 13 bases between them. Prepared libraries of TCR beta cDNA carried unique molecular identifiers. T cells numbering roughly 0.95 to 10 million gave rise to about 540,000 cDNA molecules. TCRdb re-analysed the PCR reads in MiXCR, keeping a single row per CDR3 protein. This sample has approximately 730,000 distinct CDR3 sequences, with 25% to 30% found just once. This clonotype was seen a handful of times. The antigen is unknown. This sequence originates from a girl between 10 and 17 years old with multiple sclerosis. Sample: blood. V is TRBV4-3 and J is TRBJ2-3, with a possible D match to TRBD2 (6 bases). The CDR3: CASSQDLAGTSTDTQYF. For the CDR3, the DNA is TGCGCCAGCAGCCAAGATTTGGCCGGGACTAGCACAGATACGCAGTATTTT.